A selection of T cell receptor beta chains follows, all from one sample in a study of blood T cells in healthy people across ages. MiXCR was run by TCRdb on the 5' RACE reads, yielding one entry per CDR3 protein. The sample lists approximately 960,000 distinct CDR3 sequences; 25% to 30% were seen once. These records were also assigned to another study, of T cells of mothers and their children.

The specimen was blood. The receptors here all came from a woman in her thirties or forties in good health. Both conserved end residues are part of each CDR3. The D gene is left open where the match is weak. Size is stated for part of the rows, as once, few or many counts, or as a class when the clone is expanded.

size: -; J: TRBJ1-5; V: TRBV2; D: TRBD1; DNA: TGTGCCAGCAGTGCTTCACAGGGGACCGGGCAGCCCCAGCATTTT; CDR3: CASSASQGTGQPQHF
size: -; J: TRBJ1-4; V: TRBV7-9; D: -; DNA: TGTGCCAGCAGCCCGGGTCCCACGACCGAAAAACTGTTTTTT; CDR3: CASSPGPTTEKLFF
size: few; J: TRBJ1-5; V: TRBV28; D: -; DNA: TGTGCCAGCAGTTTATTTAATAGCAATCAGCCCCAGCATTTT; CDR3: CASSLFNSNQPQHF
size: few; J: TRBJ1-1; V: TRBV27; D: -; DNA: TGTGCCAGCAGTCCAATCGGTTCCAGGGGTGTCACTGAAGCTTTCTTT; CDR3: CASSPIGSRGVTEAFF
size: few; J: TRBJ2-1; V: TRBV5-1; D: TRBD1; DNA: TGCGCCAGCAGCTCACAGGGGGCTCGGAATGAGCAGTTCTTC; CDR3: CASSSQGARNEQFF
size: many; J: TRBJ2-7; V: TRBV7-2; D: -; DNA: TGTGCCAGCAGCTCCTTTAGCGAAGGGGAGCAGTACTTC; CDR3: CASSSFSEGEQYF
size: few; J: TRBJ2-3; V: TRBV7-2; D: -; DNA: TGTGCCAGCAGCTTACGGGTGTTCACAGATACGCAGTATTTT; CDR3: CASSLRVFTDTQYF
size: few; J: TRBJ2-7; V: TRBV11-2; D: -; DNA: TGTGCCAGCAGCAAAACGGACCTCTACGAGCAGTACTTC; CDR3: CASSKTDLYEQYF
size: -; J: TRBJ2-3; V: TRBV28; D: TRBD2; DNA: TGTGCCAGCAGCCCATGGGAGACTAGCGTGACTAGCACAGATACGCAGTATTTT; CDR3: CASSPWETSVTSTDTQYF
size: -; J: TRBJ1-5; V: TRBV10-3; D: -; DNA: TGTGCCATCAGTGAGTCGAAGGCAGATACATATCAGCCCCAGCATTTT; CDR3: CAISESKADTYQPQHF
size: -; J: TRBJ2-3; V: TRBV7-7; D: -; DNA: TGTGCTAGCAGCTTTGGGGGGCGGGAAGATACGCAGTATTTT; CDR3: CASSFGGREDTQYF
size: -; J: TRBJ1-1; V: TRBV5-5; D: -; DNA: TGTGCCAGCAGCTCAGGACCGGGAACATTCGAGAACACTGAAGCTTTCTTT; CDR3: CASSSGPGTFENTEAFF
size: -; J: TRBJ1-2; V: TRBV20-1; D: -; DNA: TGCAGTGCTAGAGATTCTAGGCCCTATGGCTACACCTTC; CDR3: CSARDSRPYGYTF
size: few; J: TRBJ2-3; V: TRBV29-1; D: -; DNA: TGCAGCGCCCAAGGGACAGCGGGGAGGACAGATACGCGGTATTTT; CDR3: CSAQGTAGRTDTRYF
size: many; J: TRBJ2-7; V: TRBV20-1; D: -; DNA: TGCAGTGCTCCCCCTGAAACCAGAAAGCTTTCCTACGAGCAGTACTTC; CDR3: CSAPPETRKLSYEQYF
size: many; J: TRBJ2-5; V: TRBV7-3; D: -; DNA: TGTGCCAGCAGCTCCGGGGTCCAAGAGACCCAGTACTTC; CDR3: CASSSGVQETQYF
size: many; J: TRBJ2-3; V: TRBV11-2; D: -; DNA: TGTGCCAGCAGCTTAGATTACCAGTTAGATACGCAGTATTTT; CDR3: CASSLDYQLDTQYF
size: -; J: TRBJ2-7; V: TRBV12-3/TRBV12-4; D: TRBD2; DNA: TGTGCCAGCAGTTTGGGCGGGAGGGCCCTCGGTTACGAGCAGTACTTC; CDR3: CASSLGGRALGYEQYF
size: -; J: TRBJ1-1; V: TRBV28; D: TRBD1; DNA: TGTGCCAGCCGGCCGGGGACAGGGGAGTTCACTGAAGCTTTCTTT; CDR3: CASRPGTGEFTEAFF
size: -; J: TRBJ2-2; V: TRBV2; D: TRBD2; DNA: TGTGCCAGCAGATACGGACTAGCGGGGCCGAACACCGGGGAGCTGTTTTTT; CDR3: CASRYGLAGPNTGELFF
size: few; J: TRBJ2-7; V: TRBV9; D: -; DNA: TGTGCCAGCAGCGTACTTGCAGGGTCCTACGAGCAGTACTTC; CDR3: CASSVLAGSYEQYF
size: many; J: TRBJ1-5; V: TRBV29-1; D: -; DNA: TGCAGCGTTGTCCAGGGGACGAGCAATCAGCCCCAGCATTTT; CDR3: CSVVQGTSNQPQHF
size: many; J: TRBJ2-7; V: TRBV5-5; D: TRBD2; DNA: TGTGCCAGCAGCTTGGAGGTGACTAGCGGTTCTTACGAGCAGTACTTC; CDR3: CASSLEVTSGSYEQYF
size: -; J: TRBJ1-2; V: TRBV27; D: TRBD1; DNA: TGTGCCAGCAGTTTTGGGACAGCTAACTATGGCTACACCTTC; CDR3: CASSFGTANYGYTF
size: -; J: TRBJ2-7; V: TRBV12-3/TRBV12-4; D: -; DNA: TGTGCCAGCAGTTTTTACGGGACCCCCTACGAGCAGTACTTC; CDR3: CASSFYGTPYEQYF
size: few; J: TRBJ2-3; V: TRBV14; D: TRBD2; DNA: TGTGCCAGCAGCCACCGACTAGCGGGGGCGGATACGCAGTATTTT; CDR3: CASSHRLAGADTQYF
size: -; J: TRBJ1-1; V: TRBV27; D: TRBD1; DNA: TGTGCCAGCAGTTTAATGGGGACAGGGGGCACTGAAGCTTTCTTT; CDR3: CASSLMGTGGTEAFF
size: once; J: TRBJ2-3; V: TRBV12-3/TRBV12-4; D: TRBD2; DNA: TGTGCCAGCAGTTTAATTGGACTAGCGGGGGTCATCACAGATACGCAGTATTTT; CDR3: CASSLIGLAGVITDTQYF
size: -; J: TRBJ2-2; V: TRBV5-1; D: TRBD2; DNA: TGCGCCAGCAGCTTTAGCGGGGCGAACACCGGGGAGCTGTTTTTT; CDR3: CASSFSGANTGELFF
size: many; J: TRBJ1-2; V: TRBV20-1; D: -; DNA: TGCAGTGCTAGATCCGGGACTGGGGACTATGGCTACACCTTC; CDR3: CSARSGTGDYGYTF
size: -; J: TRBJ1-5; V: TRBV20-1; D: -; DNA: TGCAGTGCTAGGAACTTCGGACGGAACAATCAGCCCCAGCATTTT; CDR3: CSARNFGRNNQPQHF
size: -; J: TRBJ2-3; V: TRBV7-2; D: -; DNA: TGTGCCAGCGGCGACGGAGGTGACACAGATACGCAGTATTTT; CDR3: CASGDGGDTDTQYF
size: -; J: TRBJ1-2; V: TRBV12-3/TRBV12-4; D: TRBD1; DNA: TGTGCCAGCAGAGAACAGGGGGTCAGCTATGGCTACACCTTC; CDR3: CASREQGVSYGYTF
size: few; J: TRBJ2-5; V: TRBV19; D: -; DNA: TGTGCCAGTAGTAACGGGGAGACCCAGTACTTC; CDR3: CASSNGETQYF
size: few; J: TRBJ1-1; V: TRBV7-9; D: -; DNA: TGTGCCAGCAGGCAACCCCCCGGACGGGAGAACACTGAAGCTTTCTTT; CDR3: CASRQPPGRENTEAFF
size: -; J: TRBJ2-3; V: TRBV5-5; D: -; DNA: TGTGCCAGCAGACTCCGGGGCGCAGATACGCAGTATTTT; CDR3: CASRLRGADTQYF
size: -; J: TRBJ2-3; V: TRBV7-2; D: TRBD1; DNA: TGTGCCAGCAGTGATACAGGGGCCGCAGATACGCAGTATTTT; CDR3: CASSDTGAADTQYF
size: medium-sized; J: TRBJ2-7; V: TRBV5-1; D: -; DNA: TGCGCCAGCAGCTTGGCCGCCCATTCCTACGAGCAGTACTTC; CDR3: CASSLAAHSYEQYF
size: -; J: TRBJ2-6; V: TRBV7-2; D: TRBD2; DNA: TGTGCCAGCAGCCCGGCGGGGGGAGCTCGGGCCAACGTCCTGACTTTC; CDR3: CASSPAGGARANVLTF
size: -; J: TRBJ1-1; V: TRBV7-8; D: -; DNA: TGTGCCAGCAGGAGGGGGGACGGAAACACTGAAGCTTTCTTT; CDR3: CASRRGDGNTEAFF
size: many; J: TRBJ2-3; V: TRBV5-1; D: TRBD2; DNA: TGCGCCAGCAGCTTGGCGGTAGCGGGGGGGGCAGATACGCAGTATTTT; CDR3: CASSLAVAGGADTQYF
size: -; J: TRBJ1-1; V: TRBV7-7; D: -; DNA: TGTGCTAGCGCTCAGGGTCTGAACACTGAAGCTTTCTTT; CDR3: CASAQGLNTEAFF
size: many; J: TRBJ2-7; V: TRBV18; D: -; DNA: TGTGCCAGCTCACCCCGGAGATCCGACGAGCAGTACTTC; CDR3: CASSPRRSDEQYF
size: few; J: TRBJ1-5; V: TRBV7-2; D: TRBD1; DNA: TGTGCCAGCAGCGCTGGGACAGCCCATAGCAATCAGCCCCAGCATTTT; CDR3: CASSAGTAHSNQPQHF
size: few; J: TRBJ2-1; V: TRBV14; D: -; DNA: TGTGCCAGCAGCCAAGTAGGGTGGAATGAGCAGTTCTTC; CDR3: CASSQVGWNEQFF
size: -; J: TRBJ2-1; V: TRBV2; D: -; DNA: TGTGCCAGCAGTGAAGGGCGGGGTTCTTACAATGAGCAGTTCTTC; CDR3: CASSEGRGSYNEQFF
size: -; J: TRBJ2-5; V: TRBV13; D: TRBD1; DNA: TGTGCCAGCAAGTGGGACAGGCCTTCCTACGGGCAGTACTTC; CDR3: CASKWDRPSYGQYF
size: -; J: TRBJ1-4; V: TRBV2; D: TRBD1; DNA: TGTGCCAGCAGTGATTTGAGACAGGGGGCGAAAATTAATGAAAAACTGTTTTTT; CDR3: CASSDLRQGAKINEKLFF
size: -; J: TRBJ2-1; V: TRBV7-8; D: -; DNA: TGTGCCAGCAGCGCCTGGACAGCCACCTCCTACAATGAGCAGTTCTTC; CDR3: CASSAWTATSYNEQFF
size: many; J: TRBJ2-5; V: TRBV29-1; D: -; DNA: TGCAGCGTTGATGGAGGGCACCAAGAGACCCAGTACTTC; CDR3: CSVDGGHQETQYF
size: -; J: TRBJ1-1; V: TRBV27; D: TRBD1; DNA: TGTGCCAGCAGTTTATCACAGGGGGCTGTAAACACTGAAGCTTTCTTT; CDR3: CASSLSQGAVNTEAFF
size: few; J: TRBJ1-2; V: TRBV5-1; D: -; DNA: TGCGCCAGCAGCTTGGTTGCTGCATCCGAAATGGATGGCTACACCTTC; CDR3: CASSLVAASEMDGYTF
size: few; J: TRBJ2-5; V: TRBV28; D: -; DNA: TGTGCCACCGTATGGGGCAGACATATAGAGACCCAGTACTTC; CDR3: CATVWGRHIETQYF
size: -; J: TRBJ2-2; V: TRBV7-2; D: -; DNA: TGTGCCAGCAGTCCCAATAGGAACACCGGGGAGCTGTTTTTT; CDR3: CASSPNRNTGELFF
size: many; J: TRBJ2-6; V: TRBV30; D: -; DNA: TGTGCCTGGAGTAGGCATGTCGGGGCCAACGTCCTGACTTTC; CDR3: CAWSRHVGANVLTF
size: -; J: TRBJ2-5; V: TRBV2; D: TRBD1; DNA: TGTGCCAGCAGTGACGACAGGGGGCGAGGGGAGACCCAGTACTTC; CDR3: CASSDDRGRGETQYF
size: few; J: TRBJ1-2; V: TRBV7-9; D: -; DNA: TGTGCCAGCAGCTTAGAAGCAAGGGCGGACTATGGCTACACCTTC; CDR3: CASSLEARADYGYTF